This T cell receptor (beta chain) was recovered during a study of T cell changes during pregnancy in multiple sclerosis (dated by TCRdb to the late 2010s). Background for the entire study: The study examined how the T cell repertoire changed over the course of pregnancy in women with multiple sclerosis.

The germline V gene (reference sequence) gives CDR1 as LNHDA and CDR2 as SQIVND. From cysteine to phenylalanine, the CDR3 is 14 amino acids long. Of the read, only the CDR3 DNA is kept; its 42 bases are in frame from base 1. V ends up 6 bases short and J 8 bases short, with an unmatched junction base count of 12. About this clone: What this receptor recognizes is not known. Per-base qualities were not stored, and no clone one base away is much larger.

The library was generated by the immunoSEQ multiplex PCR assay. Not all clones reach the TCRdb copy of this immuneACCESS table, which keeps in-frame sequences only. Checked studies attribute under half of the gap to unresolved V genes and leave the rest unexplained. This sample lists 40,000 to 60,000 clones; approximately 92% were detected once. The ten largest clones take up approximately 0.62% of the sample. This chain is built from TRBV19 and TRBJ2-7; 8 junctional bases match TRBD1. Here the sequenced sample was CD4+ T cells from peripheral blood mononuclear cells, taken in the third trimester of pregnancy. The TCR originated in a female donor with multiple sclerosis, enrolled in a pregnancy study. The CDR3 has the sequence CASRPTGGNGQQYF. The DNA sequence follows: TGTGCCAGTAGGCCCACAGGGGGGAATGGCCAGCAGTACTTC.